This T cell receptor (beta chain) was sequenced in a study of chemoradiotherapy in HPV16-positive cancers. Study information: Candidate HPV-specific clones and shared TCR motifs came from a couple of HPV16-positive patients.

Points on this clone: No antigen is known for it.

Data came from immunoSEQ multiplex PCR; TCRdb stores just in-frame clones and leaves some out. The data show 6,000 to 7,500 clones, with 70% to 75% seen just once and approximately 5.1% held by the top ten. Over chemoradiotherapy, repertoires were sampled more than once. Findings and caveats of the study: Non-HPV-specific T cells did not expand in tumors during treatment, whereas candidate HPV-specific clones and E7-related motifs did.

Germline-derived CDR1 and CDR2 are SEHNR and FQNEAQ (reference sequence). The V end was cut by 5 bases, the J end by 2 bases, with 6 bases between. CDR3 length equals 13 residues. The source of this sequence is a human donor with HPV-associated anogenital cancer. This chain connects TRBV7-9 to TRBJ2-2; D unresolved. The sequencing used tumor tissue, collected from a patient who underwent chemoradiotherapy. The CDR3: CASSPQNTGELFF. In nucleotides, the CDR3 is TGTGCCAGCAGCCCACAAAACACCGGGGAGCTGTTTTTT.